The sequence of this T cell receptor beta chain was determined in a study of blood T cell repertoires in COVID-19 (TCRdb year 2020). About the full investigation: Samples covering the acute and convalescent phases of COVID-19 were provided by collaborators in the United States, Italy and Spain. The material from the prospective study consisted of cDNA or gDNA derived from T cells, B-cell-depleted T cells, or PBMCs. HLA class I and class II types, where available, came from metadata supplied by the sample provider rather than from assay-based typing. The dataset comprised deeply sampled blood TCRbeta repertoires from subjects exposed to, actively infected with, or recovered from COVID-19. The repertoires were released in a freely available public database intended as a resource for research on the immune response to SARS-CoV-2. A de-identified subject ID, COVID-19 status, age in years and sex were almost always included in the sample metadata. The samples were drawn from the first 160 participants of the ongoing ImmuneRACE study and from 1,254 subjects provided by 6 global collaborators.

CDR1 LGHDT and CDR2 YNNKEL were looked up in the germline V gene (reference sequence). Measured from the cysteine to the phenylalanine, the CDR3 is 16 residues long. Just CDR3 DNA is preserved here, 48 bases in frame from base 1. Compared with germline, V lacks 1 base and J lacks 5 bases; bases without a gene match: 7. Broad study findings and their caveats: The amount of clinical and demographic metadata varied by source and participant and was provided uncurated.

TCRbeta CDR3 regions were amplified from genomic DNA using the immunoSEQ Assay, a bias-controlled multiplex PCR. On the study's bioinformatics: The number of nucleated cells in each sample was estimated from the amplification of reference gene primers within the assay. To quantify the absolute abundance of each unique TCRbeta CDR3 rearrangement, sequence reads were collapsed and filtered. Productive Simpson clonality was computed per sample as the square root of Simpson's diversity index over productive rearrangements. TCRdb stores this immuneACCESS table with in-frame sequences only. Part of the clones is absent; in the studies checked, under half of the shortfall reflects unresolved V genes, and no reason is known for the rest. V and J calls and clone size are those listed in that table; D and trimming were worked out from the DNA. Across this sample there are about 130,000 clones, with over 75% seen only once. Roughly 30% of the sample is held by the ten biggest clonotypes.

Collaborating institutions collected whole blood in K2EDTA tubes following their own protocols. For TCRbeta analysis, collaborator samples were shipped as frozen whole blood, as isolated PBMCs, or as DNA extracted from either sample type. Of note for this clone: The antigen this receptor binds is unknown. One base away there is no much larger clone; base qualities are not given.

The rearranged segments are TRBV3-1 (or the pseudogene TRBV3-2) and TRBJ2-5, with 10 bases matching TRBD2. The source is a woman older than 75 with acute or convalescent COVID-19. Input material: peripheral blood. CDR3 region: CASSQGSGGAMETQYF. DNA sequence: TGTGCCAGCAGCCAAGGGAGCGGGGGGGCCATGGAGACCCAGTACTTC.